This T cell receptor beta chain came from a study of relationships among human T cell subsets. Memory T cells were selected with anti-CD45RO beads from the CD45RA-negative fraction. V was pared by 4 bases and J by 5 bases, with 4 bases of the junction left unmatched. Germline lookup yields CDR1 GTSNPN and CDR2 SVGIG (reference sequence). The CDR3 length is 12 residues. The T cell receptor alpha and beta CDR3 regions were amplified from mRNA by semiquantitative ARM-PCR. ARM-PCR used tagged nested gene-specific primers, then communal superprimers for exponential amplification. A single record per CDR3 protein comes from TCRdb applying MiXCR to the multiplex PCR reads. Of 7,000 to 9,500 distinct CDR3 sequences listed, roughly 54% are singletons.

This clonotype was sampled from a man aged 35-49 years in good health. J is TRBJ2-7 and V is TRBV30; TRBD2 matches 8 bases. The sample was memory T cells sorted from blood. CDR3 DNA sequence: TGTGCCTGGACTAGCGGGCGCCACGAGCAGTACTTC. Protein sequence: CAWTSGRHEQYF.